Below are 11 T cell receptor beta chains sequenced from a single sample in a study of regulatory T cells in long-lasting Graves disease. The TCR beta library used iRepertoire HTBI primers with Arm-PCR amplification of CDR3. From the multiplex PCR reads, TCRdb called clonotypes with MiXCR, one entry per CDR3 protein. The profile shows roughly 320,000 distinct CDR3 sequences, 16% of them singletons. Indicated time point: newly diagnosed GD, antithyroid drugs for less than 3 months. Preparation of the TCR library used RNA extracted from PBMCs. These sequences were also reported in another study, on T cells in Graves' hyperthyroidism and ophthalmopathy.

Sequenced material: peripheral blood mononuclear cells (PBMCs), taken at new diagnosis, from a patient treated with antithyroid drugs. Receptors were obtained from a man aged 35 to 55 with Graves disease.

Comments on this clonotype: A read error may be the cause here, since a much bigger clone is one base away. The chain carries TRBV29-1 and TRBJ2-5, with D possibly TRBD1 on 6 matching bases. Germline V gene lookup returns CDR1 SQVTM and CDR2 ANQGSEA. This CDR3 has 12 amino acids. The CDR3 region is CGVVFTGWAQYF. The CDR3, as DNA: TGCGGCGTTGTTTTTACAGGGTGGGCCCAGTACTTC.

CDR3 loop: CAGLPREGATNEKLFF. The CDR3 nucleotides read TGTGCCGGCCTACCGAGGGAAGGGGCAACTAATGAAAAACTGTTTTTT. The chain links TRBV19 to TRBJ1-4; possible D gene TRBD1, 5 bases. Germline CDR1 reads LNHDA; CDR2 reads SQIVND (reference sequence). Trimming pared 11 bases from V and 0 bases from J, leaving 19 bases between. The CDR3 totals 16 residues.

This chain connects TRBV6-5 to TRBJ2-2; TRBD1 agrees at 7 bases. The CDR3 is 16 residues long. Germline CDR1 reads MNHEY; CDR2 reads SVGAGI. The ends lost 3 bases at V and 3 bases at J; junction bases unmatched: 7. CDR3 region: CASSYETGLHTGELFF. CDR3 nucleotide sequence: TGTGCCAGCAGTTATGAGACAGGGTTACACACCGGGGAGCTGTTTTTT.

CDR3 nucleotide sequence: TGCAGCGTCGCGTCGGGACAGATCAATGAGCAGTTCTTC. Its translation: CSVASGQINEQFF. This chain connects TRBV29-1 to TRBJ2-1, with TRBD1 matching over 7 bases. Germline values: CDR1 SQVTM, CDR2 ANQGSEA. The V segment lost 6 bases and the J segment 6 bases; nucleotides outside the gene matches: 8. The CDR3 is 13 amino acids.

This clonotype was found a few times. The J gene is TRBJ1-5, the V gene TRBV4-3; D is unclear. The CDR3 has 15 amino acids. The germline V gene has CDR1 LGHNA and CDR2 YSLEER. V lost 6 bases to trimming and J lost 1 base, with 13 bases between them. CDR3 sequence reads: CASRSSAISNQPQHF. The CDR3 nucleotides read TGCGCCAGCAGATCGTCAGCGATCAGCAATCAGCCCCAGCATTTT.

The chain carries TRBV11-3 and TRBJ1-1; 8 nucleotides agree with TRBD1. The germline V gene encodes CDR1 SGHNT and CDR2 YENEEA. V lost 8 bases, J lost 4 bases, and 9 bases stayed unmatched. The length of the CDR3 is 14 residues. CDR3: CASGGGQAGTEAFF. DNA of the CDR3: TGTGCCAGCGGGGGGGGACAGGCTGGCACTGAAGCTTTCTTT. The full variable domain, in which reference TRBV11-3 and TRBJ1-1 provide the parts outside the CDR3, is EAGVVQSPRYKIIEKKQPVAFWCNPISGHNTLYWYLQNLGQGPELLIRYENEEAVDDSQLPKDRFSAERLKGVDSTLKIQPAELGDSAVYLCASGGGQAGTEAFFGQGTRLTVV.

The chain carries TRBV6-1 and TRBJ2-7; D might be TRBD1 or TRBD2, each matching 5 bases. Germline values: CDR1 MNHNS, CDR2 SASEGT. With 5 bases removed from V and 4 bases from J, the gap between germline ends came to 12 bases. This CDR3 has 13 residues. Here the CDR3 reads CASSKSGSYEQYF. CDR3 coding DNA: TGTGCCAGCAGTAAATCAGGGAGTTACGAGCAGTACTTC.

Ten or more counts support this clonotype. The CDR3 loop is CASSLTTGPEQYF. The DNA of the CDR3 is TGTGCCAGCAGCTTAACGACAGGACCCGAGCAGTACTTC. The chain couples TRBV7-2 to TRBJ2-7; possibly TRBD1 for D (6 bases). The germline V and J ends were trimmed by 2 bases and 6 bases, with 11 bases remaining between them. The germline V gene has CDR1 SGHTA and CDR2 FQGNSA. The CDR3 is 13 amino acids.

This clonotype has at least ten counts. This chain uses TRBV28 with TRBJ1-2, with TRBD1 as a possible D gene (5 bases). V shed 1 base and J shed 4 bases, with 22 bases lying between them. CDR1 is MDHEN, CDR2 SYDVKM, per germline. The CDR3 extends over 18 amino acids. The CDR3 DNA reads TGTGCCAGCAGTTTATCGTCCAGGGATCGTTTCTTGGGCTATGGCTACACCTTC. Amino acids: CASSLSSRDRFLGYGYTF.

The chain joins TRBV30 to TRBJ2-1; no firm D call. V was cut by 2 bases and J by 5 bases, with 19 bases left in between. CDR1 and CDR2 (germline): GTSNPN, SVGIG (reference sequence). CDR3 size: 16 residues. In DNA form, the CDR3 reads TGTGCCTGGAGTAAGACGGGTACATTTCCCGACAATGAGCAGTTCTTC. Its protein product is CAWSKTGTFPDNEQFF.

This clonotype was recorded a few times. The rearrangement links TRBV5-1 to TRBJ2-1, with 10 bases that match TRBD1. The CDR3 sequence is 16 residues long. Germline lookup yields CDR1 SGHRS and CDR2 YFSETQ. The ends lost 0 bases at V and 4 bases at J; junction bases unmatched: 4. The CDR3 region has the DNA TGCGCCAGCAGCTTGGCCACGGGACAGGGGTACAATGAGCAGTTCTTC. Translating it yields CASSLATGQGYNEQFF.